This T cell receptor (beta chain) was sequenced in a study of CD8 T cells in Susac syndrome. V dropped 6 bases and J dropped 3; count of bases not matched to a gene: 4. The CDR3 spans 13 residues. The germline gives CDR1 DFQATT, CDR2 SNEGSKA (reference sequence). Random hexamers were used to reverse transcribe the RNA input (about 0.45 to 1 ug). TCRdb processed the immunoSEQ multiplex PCR reads anew with MiXCR; each CDR3 protein has one entry. The sample contains under 200,000 distinct CDR3 sequences, 90% to 95% of which appear only once. This TCR came from a human donor in good health. The chain uses TRBV20-1 and TRBJ2-5; 10 positions agree with TRBD1. Sample: CD4+ T cells from PBMCs. In DNA, the CDR3 is TGCAGTGCAACCGGGACAGGGGAAGAGACCCAGTACTTC. Protein sequence: CSATGTGEETQYF.